What follows are 5 T cell receptor beta chains derived from one specimen sequenced in a study of human T cells and chemical hapten exposure. The time point is: patch test 3, about 24 weeks after DPC sensitization. Specified treatment: therapeutic diphenylcyclopropenone sensitization with weekly scalp DPC. TCRdb analysed the RACE reads with MiXCR anew, one entry per CDR3 protein. The sample comprises over 80,000 distinct CDR3 sequences, 9.5% to 13% of which are singletons, and about 0.95% rests with the top ten. The starting material was whole blood, obtained in connection with sensitization to the hapten diphenylcyclopropenone (DPC). The source of these receptors is a woman aged 30 to 39 with alopecia areata. Some clones in this sample may be carry-over from other donors' samples.

Many counts were recorded for this clonotype. The chain carries TRBV15 and TRBJ1-1; weak D call: TRBD1 (5 bases). The V end was cut by 0 bases, the J end by 1 base, with 9 bases between. Germline V gives CDR1 LNHNV, CDR2 YYDKDF (reference sequence). This CDR3 contains 15 residues. The DNA of the CDR3 is TGTGCCACCAGCAGAGATGGAGGGGCGAACACTGAAGCTTTCTTT. Amino acids: CATSRDGGANTEAFF. The complete variable domain, with remaining parts taken from reference TRBV15 and TRBJ1-1, reads DAMVIQNPRYQVTQFGKPVTLSCSQTLNHNVMYWYQQKSSQAPKLLFHYYDKDFNNEADTPDNFQSRRPNTSFCFLDIRSPGLGDTAMYLCATSRDGGANTEAFFGQGTRLTVV.

This clonotype was counted a few times. J is TRBJ2-7 and V is TRBV3-1; D may be TRBD1 (6 bases). Trimming stripped 1 base from V and 8 bases from J, with 12 bases between. Germline CDR1 reads LGHDT; CDR2 reads YNNKEL (reference sequence). This CDR3 spans 13 amino acids. CDR3 protein: CASSQGTGLKQYV. The CDR3 region has the DNA TGTGCCAGCAGCCAAGGCACAGGGCTAAAGCAGTACGTC.

This clonotype was counted between two and nine times. J is TRBJ1-5 and V is TRBV28, with D perhaps TRBD1 (6 bases). Germline V gives CDR1 MDHEN, CDR2 SYDVKM. Trimming shortened V by 6 bases and J by 6 bases, and 21 bases separated the two germline ends. This CDR3 is built from 16 residues. CDR3 loop: CASSPRGGATGQPQHF. CDR3 nucleotide sequence: TGTGCCAGCAGCCCCAGAGGGGGGGCTACCGGTCAGCCCCAGCATTTT.

This clonotype was seen only once. This chain joins TRBV28 and TRBJ2-7; D is perhaps TRBD2 (6 bases). CDR3 length: 12 residues. The germline V gene encodes CDR1 MDHEN and CDR2 SYDVKM. V dropped 8 bases and J dropped 0 bases, with 8 bases sitting between them. In DNA form, the CDR3 reads TGTGCCAGCGGGGGGAGCTCCTACGAGCAGTACGTC. This codes for CASGGSSYEQYV.

This sequence joins TRBV4-1 and TRBJ1-6; TRBD1 agrees at 9 bases. Per the germline V gene, CDR1 is MGHRA and CDR2 is YSYEKL. Losses at the gene ends were 3 bases for V and 5 bases for J; bases not matched to a gene: 11. This CDR3 is 18 amino acids long. DNA of the CDR3: TGCGCCAGCAGCCAGGCCACCCCAGGACAGGGGAATAATTCACCCCTCCACTTT. Its translation: CASSQATPGQGNNSPLHF.